The 27 T cell receptor beta chains given below trace back to one sample, sequenced in a study of T cell responses to AZD1222 COVID-19 vaccine. Using immunoSEQ multiplex PCR, the repertoire was profiled, and TCRdb retains in-frame clones only, with some absent. The data hold 75,000 to 95,000 clones, with roughly 94% observed a single time. This specimen consisted of peripheral blood, obtained on day 0 of MenACWY control vaccination. Every receptor here comes from an adult in good health.

V and J are TRBV19 and TRBJ2-5; 8 bases match TRBD2. The CDR3 loop spans 13 amino acids. From germline, CDR1 is LNHDA and CDR2 SQIVND (reference sequence). The V gene end was trimmed by 5 bases and the J gene end by 4 bases; junction bases not matched to a gene: 3. The CDR3 loop is CASSLAGTETQYF. CDR3 DNA: TGTGCCAGTAGTTTAGCGGGAACAGAGACCCAGTACTTC.

The V gene is TRBV6-5, the J gene TRBJ2-3; 7 bases fit TRBD1. The germline gives CDR1 MNHEY, CDR2 SVGAGI. The CDR3 is made up of 15 amino acids. The J segment lost 3 bases and the V segment lost 2 bases, leaving 5 bases of the junction unmatched. The CDR3 bases are TGTGCCAGCAGTTACGGTCGGGACAGTACAGATACGCAGTATTTT. Protein sequence: CASSYGRDSTDTQYF.

The rearrangement links TRBV28 to TRBJ2-5; 7 nucleotides match TRBD2. This CDR3 is 14 amino acids long. The V segment lost 8 bases and the J segment 5 bases; nucleotides outside the gene matches: 11. CDR1 and CDR2 (germline): MDHEN, SYDVKM. The CDR3 protein is CASQTGGPLETQYF. The CDR3 DNA sequence: TGTGCCAGCCAGACGGGGGGTCCGTTGGAGACCCAGTACTTC.

The rearrangement uses TRBV9 and TRBJ2-2; no reliable D call. The V and J ends lost 2 bases and 1 base respectively, with 6 bases between them. The CDR3 has 14 residues. Germline V lookup: CDR1 SGDLS, CDR2 YYNGEE. CDR3 coding DNA: TGTGCCAGCAGCGTGAAAGAGAACACCGGGGAGCTGTTTTTT. Translation gives CASSVKENTGELFF.

This chain connects TRBV10-3 to TRBJ2-7, with 7 bases matching TRBD1. V gave up 10 bases and J gave up 2 bases; unmatched junction bases: 5. Germline CDR1 is ENHRY and CDR2 is SYGVKD. This CDR3 spans 12 amino acids. The CDR3 loop reads CATRDSTYEQYF. The CDR3 region has the DNA TGTGCCACCCGGGACAGCACCTACGAGCAGTACTTC.

The rearrangement uses TRBV9 and TRBJ2-1; D unclear. V dropped 0 bases and J dropped 0 bases, with 7 bases sitting between them. The germline V gene has CDR1 SGDLS and CDR2 YYNGEE. This CDR3 spans 15 amino acids. This CDR3 is CASSVEDSSYNEQFF. The CDR3, as DNA: TGTGCCAGCAGCGTAGAAGATAGCTCCTACAATGAGCAGTTCTTC. The full variable domain, its missing parts supplied by reference TRBV9 and TRBJ2-1, is DSGVTQTPKHLITATGQRVTLRCSPRSGDLSVYWYQQSLDQGLQFLIQYYNGEERAKGNILERFSAQQFPDLHSELNLSSLELGDSALYFCASSVEDSSYNEQFFGPGTRLTVL.

The chain is built from TRBV19 and TRBJ1-1, with D unresolved. Deletions cut 10 bases from V and 3 bases from J, with 9 bases between. Germline CDR1 is LNHDA and CDR2 is SQIVND (reference sequence). CDR3 length: 11 residues. CDR3: CATKQYTEAFF. Here the CDR3 DNA reads TGTGCCACTAAGCAGTACACTGAAGCTTTCTTT.

The chain has TRBV10-3 and TRBJ2-5; TRBD1 agrees at 9 bases. Per the germline V gene, CDR1 is ENHRY and CDR2 is SYGVKD. The CDR3 spans 15 residues. V lost 0 bases, J lost 4 bases, and 3 bases stayed unmatched. CDR3 nucleotides: TGTGCCATCAGTGAGTCGGGACAGGGAGGAGAGACCCAGTACTTC. This codes for CAISESGQGGETQYF.

This clone turned up a few times. This chain joins TRBV24-1 and TRBJ2-5, with 9 positions matching TRBD1. Trimming removed 9 bases from V and 2 bases from J; junction bases left unmatched: 3. The CDR3 sequence is 13 residues long. Germline lookup yields CDR1 KGHDR and CDR2 SFDVKD. CDR3 region: CATGQGTQETQYF. The CDR3 coding sequence is TGTGCCACCGGACAGGGGACACAAGAGACCCAGTACTTC.

The V gene is TRBV6-5, the J gene TRBJ1-6; TRBD1 matches at 9 bases. J gave up 7 bases and V 8 bases, and 3 bases lay outside the gene matches. Germline V gene lookup returns CDR1 MNHEY and CDR2 SVGAGI. The length of the CDR3 is 13 residues. The chain's CDR3 is CASVGTGNSPLHF. The CDR3 nucleotides are TGTGCCAGCGTAGGGACAGGGAATTCACCCCTCCACTTT.

CDR3 DNA sequence: TGTGCCAGCAGCCAAGATCTCCCCGGCGGTGAGCAGTACTTC. Translating gives CASSQDLPGGEQYF. The chain recombines TRBV14 with TRBJ2-7; D remains ambiguous. The CDR3 is 14 residues long. With 0 bases removed from V and 7 bases from J, the gap between germline ends came to 13 bases. The germline gives CDR1 SGHDN, CDR2 FVKESK.

The J gene is TRBJ2-5, the V gene TRBV2; TRBD2 aligns across 11 bases. Germline V gene lookup returns CDR1 SNHLY and CDR2 FYNNEI. This CDR3 spans 16 amino acids. V lost 4 bases, J lost 1 base, and 5 bases stayed unmatched. CDR3 loop: CASSGLAGGIQETQYF. CDR3 DNA sequence: TGTGCCAGCAGTGGCCTAGCGGGGGGTATCCAAGAGACCCAGTACTTC.

This clone occurred once. J is TRBJ2-1 and V is TRBV11-3; D gene ambiguous. V shed 1 base and J shed 2 bases, with 9 bases lying between them. CDR3 length: 15 amino acids. The germline V gene has CDR1 SGHNT and CDR2 YENEEA. The CDR3: CASSLAHLAYNEQFF. The CDR3 DNA is TGTGCCAGCAGCTTAGCCCATCTCGCCTACAATGAGCAGTTCTTC.

The chain recombines TRBV4-3 with TRBJ2-1; D ambiguous. Between the trimmed V and J ends, which lost 3 bases and 8 bases, there was a span of 11 bases. The germline CDR1 and CDR2 sequences are LGHNA and YSLEER. The length of the CDR3 is 13 residues. CDR3 residues: CASSQAGRYEQFF. The DNA for the CDR3 is TGCGCCAGCAGCCAGGCCGGACGATATGAGCAGTTCTTC.

This chain connects TRBV5-6 to TRBJ1-2; 9 bases are a match to TRBD1. Germline-derived CDR1 and CDR2 are SGHDT and YYEEEE. The trim removed 0 bases at V and 7 bases at J, leaving 1 base unmatched. The CDR3 sequence is 13 residues long. CDR3: CASSLDRGLGYTF. The CDR3 bases are TGTGCCAGCAGCTTGGACAGGGGGCTTGGCTACACCTTC.

In this sample, this clone turned up once. The chain combines TRBV19 with TRBJ1-6, with TRBD1 matching 8 bases. The CDR3 spans 18 residues. Germline V gives CDR1 LNHDA, CDR2 SQIVND (reference sequence). Losses at the gene ends were 0 bases for V and 9 bases for J; bases not matched to a gene: 13. The CDR3 DNA follows: TGTGCCAGTAGTATAGATCGGACAGGGACCTCGAGGTCTTCACCCCTCCACTTT. It is translated as CASSIDRTGTSRSSPLHF. The full variable domain, its missing parts supplied by reference TRBV19 and TRBJ1-6, is DGGITQSPKYLFRKEGQNVTLSCEQNLNHDAMYWYRQDPGQGLRLIYYSQIVNDFQKGDIAEGYSVSREKKESFPLTVTSAQKNPTAFYLCASSIDRTGTSRSSPLHFGNGTRLTVT.

On this clone: The CDR3 does not end in the conserved phenylalanine or tryptophan, so this is likely a read error. The DNA is left out, because the CDR3 cannot be placed on it with certainty; the CDR3 is given as TCRdb lists it. This rearrangement joins TRBV3-1 (or the pseudogene TRBV3-2) to TRBJ2-7; no check of the table's D call, TRBD2, against the DNA was made. The CDR3 is made up of 12 amino acids, end residues included. CDR1 LGHDT and CDR2 YNNKEL come from the germline V gene (reference sequence). The CDR3 is CASSQDAGAPSM.

A single count supports this clone. The chain joins TRBV27 to TRBJ2-1; D might be TRBD2 (7 bases). This CDR3 has 13 amino acids. The germline gives CDR1 MNHEY, CDR2 SMNVEV (reference sequence). With 7 bases removed from V and 4 bases from J, the gap between germline ends came to 11 bases. CDR3 amino acids: CASKGGDYNEQFF. CDR3 sequence (DNA): TGTGCCAGCAAGGGGGGGGATTACAATGAGCAGTTCTTC.

The chain is built from TRBV6-2 or TRBV6-3 and TRBJ1-5, with a weak D call TRBD1 (5 bases). CDR3 length equals 14 residues. V dropped 5 bases and J dropped 3 bases, with 11 bases sitting between them. Germline V gene lookup returns CDR1 MNHEY and CDR2 SVGEGT. The CDR3 spells CASSDTGTNQPQHF. In nucleotides, the CDR3 is TGTGCCAGCAGTGACACAGGCACCAATCAGCCCCAGCATTTT.

V gene TRBV10-3 combines with J gene TRBJ1-1; the D gene is possibly TRBD1 (5 bases). The CDR3 length is 14 residues. Trimming took off 5 bases at V and 3 bases at J, with 13 bases between the two ends. CDR1 and CDR2 from the germline V gene are ENHRY and SYGVKD. Here the CDR3 DNA reads TGTGCCATCAGTTACTCCAGGGATGACACTGAAGCTTTCTTT. Translation: CAISYSRDDTEAFF.

The chain recombines TRBV10-3 with TRBJ1-2; D unresolved. The CDR3 is made up of 13 amino acids. Germline assignment: CDR1 ENHRY and CDR2 SYGVKD. Trimming left V 7 bases short and J 2 bases short, with 11 bases between. CDR3 residues: CAITPGGNYGYTF. The CDR3 nucleotides are TGTGCCATCACCCCGGGAGGCAACTATGGCTACACCTTC.

The CDR3 spells CASSAQDNYGYTF. DNA of the CDR3: TGTGCCAGCAGTGCCCAGGATAACTATGGCTACACCTTC. V gene TRBV12-3 or TRBV12-4 combines with J gene TRBJ1-2; D ambiguous. Trimming shortened V by 5 bases and J by 1 base, and 8 bases separated the two germline ends. The CDR3 loop spans 13 amino acids.

The chain uses TRBV9 and TRBJ2-7; D remains ambiguous. The CDR3 is made up of 13 amino acids. V was pared by 0 bases and J by 2 bases, with 6 bases between. CDR1 is SGDLS and CDR2 is YYNGEE in the germline V gene. In nucleotides, the CDR3 is TGTGCCAGCAGCGTAGGTCAGACCTACGAGCAGTACTTC. Translated: CASSVGQTYEQYF.

The chain uses TRBV18 and TRBJ2-7, with 8 bases lining up with TRBD2. The CDR3 has 15 residues. Trimming removed 3 bases from V and 2 bases from J; junction bases left unmatched: 6. Germline CDR1 KGHSH, CDR2 LQKENI. The CDR3 sequence is CASSPQRETTYEQYF. As DNA, the CDR3 is TGTGCCAGCTCACCCCAGCGGGAGACCACCTACGAGCAGTACTTC. Complete variable domain (other parts from reference TRBV18 and TRBJ2-7): NAGVMQNPRHLVRRRGQEARLRCSPMKGHSHVYWYRQLPEEGLKFMVYLQKENIIDESGMPKERFSAEFPKEGPSILRIQQVVRGDSAAYFCASSPQRETTYEQYFGPGTRLTVT.

Written as DNA, the CDR3 is TGTGCCACCAGCAGAGATTGGCCAGGGGGCGAGCAGTACTTC. It yields the protein CATSRDWPGGEQYF. The rearrangement links TRBV15 to TRBJ2-7; 7 bases match TRBD1. The CDR3 length is 14 residues. The germline V gene encodes CDR1 LNHNV and CDR2 YYDKDF (reference sequence). The V segment lost 0 bases and the J segment 6 bases; nucleotides outside the gene matches: 5.

The chain couples TRBV2 to TRBJ1-6; D is uncertain. Germline values: CDR1 SNHLY, CDR2 FYNNEI. The CDR3 contains 15 residues. V was trimmed by 2 bases and J by 10 bases, leaving 15 bases between them. The CDR3 loop reads CASSENSNRGSPLHF. Here the CDR3 DNA reads TGTGCCAGCAGTGAAAACTCCAACAGAGGCTCACCCCTCCACTTT.

This chain uses TRBV7-9 with TRBJ2-3; 11 nucleotides match TRBD2. Germline CDR1 SEHNR, CDR2 FQNEAQ (reference sequence). Trimming took 6 bases from V and 6 from J; bases not matched to a gene: 8. CDR3 length: 15 residues. The CDR3 sequence: CASRIAGGPGDTQYF. Written as DNA, the CDR3 is TGTGCCAGCAGGATAGCGGGAGGGCCAGGGGATACGCAGTATTTT.